One sample yielded the 23 T cell receptor beta chains listed below, sequenced in a study of PD-1 blockade in mismatch repair-deficient tumors. Clones were read by immunoSEQ multiplex PCR, and TCRdb kept only the in-frame ones, dropping some. The table lists around 50,000 clones, approximately 80% of them singletons. The source was peripheral blood, collected 4 weeks after starting pembrolizumab. These receptors were obtained from an adult with mismatch repair-deficient cancer.

This sequence joins TRBV11-3 and TRBJ1-4; D not certain. CDR1 and CDR2 from the germline V gene are SGHNT and YENEEA. Trimming took off 1 base at V and 13 bases at J, with 13 bases between the two ends. The CDR3 consists of 13 residues. The CDR3 sequence: CASSLGRGGPLFF. CDR3 nucleotides: TGTGCCAGCAGCTTAGGGCGTGGCGGTCCACTGTTTTTT.

The V call is TRBV7-6, the J call TRBJ1-1, with TRBD1 identical over 7 bases. Unmatched junction bases numbered 2, after V lost 5 bases and J lost 2 bases. CDR1 is SGHVS, CDR2 FNYEAQ, per germline. The CDR3 runs 13 residues. The CDR3 nucleotides are TGTGCCAGCAGCCGGGACAGAAACACTGAAGCTTTCTTT. The encoded protein is CASSRDRNTEAFF.

This sequence joins TRBV6-4 and TRBJ2-3, with a possible D match to TRBD2 (5 bases). Germline V lookup: CDR1 MRHNA, CDR2 SNTAGT. The CDR3 is made up of 13 amino acids. Trimming took off 1 base at V and 5 bases at J, with 7 bases between the two ends. The CDR3 region has the DNA TGTGCCAGCAGTGACTTACTAGGAGATACGCAGTATTTT. Its protein is CASSDLLGDTQYF.

This clone was seen more than once but under ten times. The V gene is TRBV6-6, the J gene TRBJ1-1, with a tentative D call TRBD1 (6 bases). This CDR3 has 14 residues. Deletions cut 6 bases from V and 1 base from J, with 12 bases between. CDR1 and CDR2 from the germline V gene are MNHNY and SVGAGI (reference sequence). This CDR3 is CASSYGGPNTEAFF. The CDR3 DNA reads TGTGCCAGCAGCTACGGGGGGCCGAACACTGAAGCTTTCTTT.

The chain has TRBV4-1 and TRBJ2-1; 8 positions agree with TRBD2. The germline gives CDR1 MGHRA, CDR2 YSYEKL. The CDR3 runs 17 residues. The junction had 10 bases not matched to a gene; V was cut back by 3 bases and J by 3 bases. The CDR3 nucleotides are TGCGCCAGCAGCCATCAAATAGCGGGAAGGGTCTACAATGAGCAGTTCTTC. Its protein product is CASSHQIAGRVYNEQFF.

The rearrangement joins TRBV7-2 to TRBJ2-5; D is undetermined. CDR1 and CDR2 (germline): SGHTA, FQGNSA. V was trimmed by 5 bases and J by 6 bases, leaving 13 bases between them. CDR3 length: 13 amino acids. The CDR3 region has the DNA TGTGCCAGCAGCCCGAATGTTGGGAAGACCCAGTACTTC. This sequence encodes CASSPNVGKTQYF.

The chain carries TRBV30 and TRBJ1-3; D might be TRBD1 (5 bases). The germline V and J ends were trimmed by 5 bases and 0 bases, with 5 bases remaining between them. Germline V CDR1 and CDR2: GTSNPN, SVGIG (reference sequence). The CDR3 is made up of 12 amino acids. CDR3 sequence reads: CAWGASGNTIYF. The CDR3 DNA is TGTGCCTGGGGGGCCTCTGGAAACACCATATATTTT.

The genes are TRBV29-1 and TRBJ2-5, with TRBD1 as a possible D gene (5 bases). The CDR3 loop spans 14 amino acids. Germline lookup yields CDR1 SQVTM and CDR2 ANQGSEA. V was shortened by 6 bases and J by 5 bases, with 19 bases between the two germline ends. The CDR3 is CSVYGQGGRETQYF. DNA for the CDR3: TGCAGCGTCTATGGGCAGGGCGGCCGGGAGACCCAGTACTTC.

V usage is TRBV2 and J usage is TRBJ1-3; D uncertain. CDR1 SNHLY and CDR2 FYNNEI come from the germline V gene. Trimming cost V 9 bases and J 8 bases, with 14 bases left between them. The CDR3 has 12 residues. This chain's CDR3 is CASSRDRYTIYF. The CDR3 DNA sequence: TGTGCCAGTAGTAGGGATCGATACACCATATATTTT.

V usage is TRBV29-1 and J usage is TRBJ2-1; no clear D gene. Trimming took off 0 bases at V and 0 bases at J, with 6 bases between the two ends. Germline CDR1 reads SQVTM; CDR2 reads ANQGSEA. The CDR3 sequence is 14 residues long. This CDR3 reads CSVEEASSYNEQFF. The CDR3 region has the DNA TGCAGCGTTGAAGAGGCAAGCTCCTACAATGAGCAGTTCTTC.

V gene TRBV27 combines with J gene TRBJ2-5, with 7 bases fitting TRBD2. The CDR3 contains 15 residues. Losses at the gene ends were 1 base for V and 5 bases for J; bases not matched to a gene: 7. CDR1 and CDR2 from the germline V gene are MNHEY and SMNVEV (reference sequence). CDR3 nucleotides: TGTGCCAGCAGTTTATGGGGCGGGAGTGGGGAGACCCAGTACTTC. It translates to CASSLWGGSGETQYF.

This chain connects TRBV9 to TRBJ2-1; 7 bases line up with TRBD1. The V and J ends lost 4 bases and 4 bases, in that order; junction bases with no gene match: 5. In germline, CDR1 is SGDLS, CDR2 YYNGEE. CDR3 length: 14 amino acids. The CDR3 DNA is TGTGCCAGCAGCCCAGGGGGAAGGTACAATGAGCAGTTCTTC. This translates into CASSPGGRYNEQFF.

The genes are TRBV30 and TRBJ2-7; possible D gene TRBD1, 5 bases. The CDR3 is made up of 12 amino acids. Trimming removed 4 bases from V and 2 bases from J, with 9 bases in between. Germline CDR1 reads GTSNPN; CDR2 reads SVGIG (reference sequence). The CDR3 spells CAWKGDAYEQYF. CDR3 sequence (DNA): TGTGCCTGGAAAGGGGATGCCTACGAGCAGTACTTC.

The chain couples TRBV10-3 to TRBJ2-1, with no clear D. Germline V gene lookup returns CDR1 ENHRY and CDR2 SYGVKD. The CDR3 runs to 16 residues. Trimming stripped 2 bases from V and 0 bases from J, with 11 bases between. CDR3 loop: CAISELQKSSYNEQFF. CDR3 nucleotide sequence: TGTGCCATCAGTGAGCTACAGAAGAGCTCCTACAATGAGCAGTTCTTC.

The V gene is TRBV7-2, the J gene TRBJ2-6; 10 nucleotides line up with TRBD2. V shed 5 bases, J shed 2 bases, and the junction held 12 bases outside the gene matches. The CDR3 consists of 19 residues. Germline values: CDR1 SGHTA, CDR2 FQGNSA. The CDR3 reads CASSPHSGRRIAGANVLTF. CDR3 nucleotides: TGTGCCAGCAGCCCCCATAGCGGGAGGCGGATCGCTGGGGCCAACGTCCTGACTTTC.

The V gene is TRBV15, the J gene TRBJ2-3; D might be TRBD1 (5 bases). The CDR3 is 16 residues long. Germline CDR1 is LNHNV and CDR2 is YYDKDF (reference sequence). With 0 bases removed from V and 4 bases from J, the gap between germline ends came to 14 bases. CDR3 sequence (DNA): TGTGCCACCAGCAGAGATGAAGGGGTAAAGGCAGATACGCAGTATTTT. This encodes CATSRDEGVKADTQYF.

This clone was seen a single time. The chain couples TRBV6-6 to TRBJ2-2; 7 bases are a match to TRBD2. The CDR3 is 13 amino acids. Germline loops: CDR1 MNHNY, CDR2 SVGAGI (reference sequence). J was trimmed by 6 bases and V by 6 bases; bases with no gene match: 4. The CDR3 here is CASSRSGAGELFF. The CDR3 nucleotides read TGTGCCAGCAGCCGAAGCGGGGCCGGGGAGCTGTTTTTT.

This clone turned up a few times. The chain is built from TRBV6-6 and TRBJ2-3; TRBD2 aligns across 7 bases. Germline-derived CDR1 and CDR2 are MNHNY and SVGAGI (reference sequence). V was pared by 2 bases and J by 1 base, with 3 bases of the junction left unmatched. This CDR3 contains 15 residues. The CDR3 is CASSYGLAGTDTQYF. CDR3 bases: TGTGCCAGCAGTTACGGTCTAGCGGGCACAGATACGCAGTATTTT.

The chain couples TRBV13 to TRBJ2-1, with a weak D call TRBD1 (6 bases). The CDR3 totals 17 residues. The germline V gene encodes CDR1 PRHDT and CDR2 FYEKMQ (reference sequence). Trimming took 6 bases from V and 2 from J, leaving 20 bases between them. In nucleotides, the CDR3 is TGTGCCAGCAGTCCTTTGGACAGCTTTTTTGCCTACAATGAGCAGTTCTTC. It is translated as CASSPLDSFFAYNEQFF.

The chain has TRBV4-1 and TRBJ2-5; 13 nucleotides line up with TRBD2. The germline gives CDR1 MGHRA, CDR2 YSYEKL. With 2 bases clipped from V and 5 bases from J, the junction kept 11 bases outside the gene matches. There are 18 residues in the CDR3. The CDR3 DNA sequence: TGCGCCAGCAGCCAACGAGGGACTAGCGGGATTCAGGGGGAGACCCAGTACTTC. Translated, it gives CASSQRGTSGIQGETQYF.

The CDR3 DNA sequence: TGCGCCAGCAGCTTGGGGCGGGGGACAGATACGCAGTATTTT. This encodes CASSLGRGTDTQYF. The chain joins TRBV5-1 to TRBJ2-3, with 7 bases that match TRBD2. V shed 0 bases, J shed 3 bases, and the junction held 1 base outside the gene matches. This CDR3 spans 14 amino acids. The germline V gene has CDR1 SGHRS and CDR2 YFSETQ.

V and J are TRBV5-6 and TRBJ2-1; a possible D gene is TRBD2 (7 bases). The CDR3 has 16 amino acids. Germline-derived CDR1 and CDR2 are SGHDT and YYEEEE. V was clipped by 3 bases and J by 7 bases, with 20 bases between them. CDR3 residues: CASSWGRLAVFNEQFF. CDR3 nucleotide sequence: TGTGCCAGCAGCTGGGGGCGCCTAGCGGTCTTTAATGAGCAGTTCTTC.

CDR3 protein: CASSLGTGRYGYTF. The CDR3 coding sequence is TGTGCCAGCAGCTTAGGGACAGGTAGATATGGCTACACCTTC. The chain is built from TRBV7-9 and TRBJ1-2, with 7 bases identical to TRBD1. V gave up 1 base and J gave up 5 bases; unmatched junction bases: 4. The germline CDR1 and CDR2 sequences are SEHNR and FQNEAQ (reference sequence). CDR3 size: 14 residues.